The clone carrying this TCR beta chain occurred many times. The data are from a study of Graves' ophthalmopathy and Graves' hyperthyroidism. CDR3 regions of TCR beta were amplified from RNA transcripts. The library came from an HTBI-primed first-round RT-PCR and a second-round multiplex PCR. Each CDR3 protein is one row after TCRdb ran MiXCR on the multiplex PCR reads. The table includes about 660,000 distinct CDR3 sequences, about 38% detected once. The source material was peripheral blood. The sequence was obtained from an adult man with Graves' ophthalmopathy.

The CDR3 bases are TGCGCCAGCAGCCGGTCCGGGGGCGGTGAGCAGCCCCAGCATTTT. This codes for CASSRSGGGEQPQHF. This chain links TRBV4-1 with TRBJ1-5, with D possibly being TRBD1 (6 bases). V was clipped by 4 bases and J by 7 bases, with 17 bases between them. The CDR3 sequence is 15 residues long. The germline V gene has CDR1 MGHRA and CDR2 YSYEKL.